These 25 T cell receptor beta chains came from one sample sequenced in a study of blood T cell repertoires in COVID-19. TCRdb keeps only in-frame clones here, not all; method: immunoSEQ multiplex PCR. The data contain 200,000 to 250,000 clones, over 75% of them seen just once; the ten biggest clones take up 3% to 3.5%. Material for sequencing was PBMCs or T cells enriched from blood (not recorded which). These receptor sequences come from a woman aged 18-35 years in a cohort exposed to, infected with or recovered from COVID-19 (not recorded which).

The chain joins TRBV30 to TRBJ2-5, with a weak D call TRBD2 (5 bases). From germline, CDR1 is GTSNPN and CDR2 SVGIG (reference sequence). This CDR3 comprises 11 residues. Trimming removed 3 bases from V and 4 bases from J, with 6 bases in between. The chain's CDR3 is CAWSRGETQYF. The CDR3 DNA reads TGTGCCTGGAGCCGGGGAGAGACCCAGTACTTC.

This clone was recorded once. V usage is TRBV27 and J usage is TRBJ2-1; 8 bases are shared with TRBD1. Germline CDR1 is MNHEY and CDR2 is SMNVEV (reference sequence). The V segment lost 2 bases and the J segment 2 bases; nucleotides outside the gene matches: 8. This CDR3 is built from 17 residues. This CDR3 is CASSLLRTGHPYNEQFF. The CDR3 nucleotides are TGTGCCAGCAGTTTACTAAGGACAGGGCATCCCTACAATGAGCAGTTCTTC.

The chain uses TRBV9 and TRBJ2-5; D gene unclear. V was clipped by 0 bases and J by 1 base, with 13 bases between them. The CDR3 covers 16 residues. CDR1 and CDR2 from the germline V gene are SGDLS and YYNGEE. Here the CDR3 DNA reads TGTGCCAGCAGCGTAGCATTGTTTCCAGGCCAAGAGACCCAGTACTTC. Translation gives CASSVALFPGQETQYF.

The chain carries TRBV12-5 and TRBJ2-1, with 8 positions matching TRBD2. Germline assignment: CDR1 LGHNT and CDR2 FRNRAP. J lost 10 bases, V lost 6 bases, and 20 bases had no gene match. The CDR3 length is 17 residues. The CDR3 bases are TGTGCTAGTGGCTCCGTGGGAAGCGGGAGTTACCTAGAAGAGCAGTTCTTC. Protein: CASGSVGSGSYLEEQFF. The complete variable domain, with remaining parts taken from reference TRBV12-5 and TRBJ2-1, reads DARVTQTPRHKVTEMGQEVTMRCQPILGHNTVFWYRQTMMQGLELLAYFRNRAPLDDSGMPKDRFSAEMPDATLATLKIQPSEPRDSAVYFCASGSVGSGSYLEEQFFGPGTRLTVL.

The sample holds one count of this clone. The V call is TRBV2, the J call TRBJ1-5; 7 bases are shared with TRBD1. CDR1 is SNHLY, CDR2 FYNNEI, per germline. V shed 1 base, J shed 5 bases, and the junction held 2 bases outside the gene matches. The CDR3 is 14 amino acids. CDR3 coding DNA: TGTGCCAGCAGTGAAGGACAGGGCCATCAGCCCCAGCATTTT. Its protein product is CASSEGQGHQPQHF.

The V gene is TRBV5-1, the J gene TRBJ1-1, with 7 bases lining up with TRBD1. Germline CDR1 reads SGHRS; CDR2 reads YFSETQ. Trimming at V came to 4 bases and at J to 1 base, leaving 16 bases not matched to a gene. The CDR3 runs 18 residues. CDR3 amino acids: CASSPRGTDPLENTEAFF. CDR3 sequence (DNA): TGCGCCAGCAGCCCGAGGGGGACAGACCCCTTAGAGAACACTGAAGCTTTCTTT.

The chain joins TRBV14 to TRBJ2-1; D gene uncertain. The CDR3 contains 13 residues. Germline CDR1 and CDR2: SGHDN and FVKESK. Trimming took 1 base from V and 9 from J, leaving 10 bases between them. The CDR3 protein is CASSQGLGAEQFF. The CDR3 nucleotides read TGTGCCAGCAGCCAAGGTCTCGGTGCTGAGCAGTTCTTC.

V usage is TRBV28 and J usage is TRBJ2-3; a possible D gene is TRBD2 (5 bases). CDR3 size: 15 residues. The V gene's germline CDR1 is MDHEN and CDR2 SYDVKM. Trimming took 3 bases from V and 1 from J, leaving 11 bases between them. CDR3 DNA: TGTGCCAGCAGTTTGGGAATTAGCGGCACAGATACGCAGTATTTT. This translates into CASSLGISGTDTQYF.

The V gene is TRBV18, the J gene TRBJ2-6, with a weak D call TRBD2 (5 bases). CDR1 and CDR2 from the germline V gene are KGHSH and LQKENI. The V end was cut by 1 base, the J end by 0 bases, with 7 bases between. The CDR3 totals 16 residues. The CDR3 coding sequence is TGTGCCAGCTCACCACGGGAGAGCTCTGGGGCCAACGTCCTGACTTTC. Amino acids: CASSPRESSGANVLTF.

This clone was observed a handful of times. CDR3 amino acids: CARVGDRVYMNTEAFF. The CDR3 nucleotides read TGTGCCAGAGTGGGGGACAGGGTCTACATGAACACTGAAGCTTTCTTT. V gene TRBV2 combines with J gene TRBJ1-1, with 9 bases that match TRBD1. The trim removed 9 bases at V and 0 bases at J, leaving 11 bases unmatched. Germline CDR1 SNHLY, CDR2 FYNNEI. There are 16 residues in the CDR3.

This rearrangement joins TRBV28 to TRBJ1-5; 7 bases align to TRBD1. There are 12 residues in the CDR3. Losses at the gene ends were 9 bases for V and 7 bases for J; bases not matched to a gene: 6. CDR1 MDHEN and CDR2 SYDVKM come from the germline V gene. The CDR3 DNA follows: TGTGCCAGTTTTGACAGGGTACAGCCCCAGCATTTT. Protein: CASFDRVQPQHF.

The chain links TRBV28 to TRBJ2-1, with D uncertain. This CDR3 comprises 12 residues. Trimming shortened V by 8 bases and J by 7 bases, and 12 bases separated the two germline ends. Germline V lookup: CDR1 MDHEN, CDR2 SYDVKM. The CDR3 DNA sequence: TGTGCCAGCGGTTATCCCCCTAATGAGCAGTTCTTC. Amino acids: CASGYPPNEQFF.

The V and J genes are TRBV15 and TRBJ1-6, with D perhaps matching TRBD1 (5 bases). The CDR3 totals 14 residues. Germline assignment: CDR1 LNHNV and CDR2 YYDKDF (reference sequence). With 6 bases removed from V and 8 bases from J, the gap between germline ends came to 14 bases. In DNA, the CDR3 is TGTGCCACCAGTCCGGGCAGGGCCCATTCACCCCTCCACTTT. It is translated as CATSPGRAHSPLHF.

The chain combines TRBV28 with TRBJ1-5; D gene unclear. There are 14 residues in the CDR3. Germline values: CDR1 MDHEN, CDR2 SYDVKM. V was trimmed by 2 bases and J by 6 bases, leaving 11 bases between them. The DNA of the CDR3 is TGTGCCAGCAGTTTAGCCAACAGAAGTCAGCCCCAGCATTTT. Protein sequence: CASSLANRSQPQHF.

The J gene is TRBJ2-7, the V gene TRBV2; TRBD2 might be the D (5 bases). The CDR3 sequence is 14 residues long. CDR1 is SNHLY and CDR2 is FYNNEI in the germline V gene. Trimming pared 7 bases from V and 7 bases from J, leaving 20 bases between. CDR3 in amino acids: CASKGRTSPGEQYF. The CDR3 coding sequence is TGTGCCAGCAAGGGCAGGACTTCCCCGGGGGAGCAGTACTTC.

V usage is TRBV11-2 and J usage is TRBJ2-7; no firm D call. CDR3 length: 15 amino acids. Germline V gene sequence: CDR1 SGHAT, CDR2 FQNNGV. V was trimmed by 0 bases and J by 2 bases, leaving 11 bases between them. The CDR3 DNA reads as TGTGCCAGCAGCTTAGATTCGGCTAGTACCTACGAGCAGTACTTC. This codes for CASSLDSASTYEQYF. Combining the CDR3 with reference TRBV11-2 and TRBJ2-7 gives the whole variable domain EAGVAQSPRYKIIEKRQSVAFWCNPISGHATLYWYQQILGQGPKLLIQFQNNGVVDDSQLPKDRFSAERLKGVDSTLKIQPAKLEDSAVYLCASSLDSASTYEQYFGPGTRLTVT.

The chain uses TRBV5-1 and TRBJ2-7; 12 bases map to TRBD2. The ends lost 0 bases at V and 7 bases at J; junction bases unmatched: 5. The germline CDR1 and CDR2 sequences are SGHRS and YFSETQ. The CDR3 spans 15 residues. CDR3 in amino acids: CASSLGLAGADEQYF. As DNA, the CDR3 is TGCGCCAGCAGCTTGGGACTAGCGGGAGCTGATGAGCAGTACTTC.

The rearrangement uses TRBV14 and TRBJ1-1; 7 bases map to TRBD1. V shed 4 bases and J 4 bases; nucleotides not matched to a gene: 6. Germline CDR1 and CDR2: SGHDN and FVKESK. The CDR3 has 14 residues. The CDR3 sequence: CASSPYRGFTEAFF. The CDR3 bases are TGTGCCAGCAGCCCTTACAGGGGTTTCACTGAAGCTTTCTTT.

The sample holds one count of this clone. This chain connects TRBV19 to TRBJ1-2; D is unclear. V was cut by 5 bases and J by 0 bases, with 10 bases left in between. This CDR3 region has 14 residues. CDR1 and CDR2 from the germline V gene are LNHDA and SQIVND (reference sequence). CDR3 region: CASSDTLPNYGYTF. CDR3 sequence (DNA): TGTGCCAGTAGTGACACTCTCCCTAACTATGGCTACACCTTC.

This chain connects TRBV4-1 to TRBJ2-1, with 10 bases that match TRBD2. The CDR3 spans 16 residues. The V gene end was trimmed by 4 bases and the J gene end by 8 bases; junction bases not matched to a gene: 11. Germline CDR1 MGHRA, CDR2 YSYEKL. The CDR3: CASSLDPSGGNYEQFF. For the CDR3, the DNA is TGCGCCAGCAGCCTCGACCCTAGCGGGGGCAATTATGAGCAGTTCTTC.

The genes are TRBV2 and TRBJ2-7; D may be TRBD2 (6 bases). The V gene lost 6 bases and the J gene lost 7 bases, with 19 bases spanning the gap. CDR1 SNHLY and CDR2 FYNNEI come from the germline V gene. CDR3 length equals 14 residues. The DNA for the CDR3 is TGTGCCAGCAGGGAGGGTTATAAGTCGAAGGAGCAGTACTTC. It specifies CASREGYKSKEQYF. The full variable domain, completed using reference TRBV2 and TRBJ2-7, is EPEVTQTPSHQVTQMGQEVILRCVPISNHLYFYWYRQILGQKVEFLVSFYNNEISEKSEIFDDQFSVERPDGSNFTLKIRSTKLEDSAMYFCASREGYKSKEQYFGPGTRLTVT.

The rearrangement joins TRBV4-2 to TRBJ1-5, with 8 bases aligning to TRBD1. J lost 6 bases, V lost 3 bases, and 7 bases had no gene match. The CDR3 consists of 15 residues. Looked up from germline, CDR1 is LGHNA and CDR2 is YNFKEQ. CDR3 in amino acids: CASSHTGTGRQPQHF. CDR3 bases: TGTGCCAGCAGCCATACCGGGACAGGCCGTCAGCCCCAGCATTTT.

The chain carries TRBV5-1 and TRBJ2-2, with 7 bases aligning to TRBD2. CDR1 is SGHRS, CDR2 YFSETQ, per germline. The CDR3 length is 16 residues. V lost 1 base and J lost 3; bases outside the gene matches: 6. Here the CDR3 DNA reads TGCGCCAGCAGCTTGACGGCCGCGGGAGACACCGGGGAGCTGTTTTTT. Protein sequence: CASSLTAAGDTGELFF.

The rearrangement joins TRBV7-3 to TRBJ1-1; TRBD1 aligns across 8 bases. Germline V gene data show CDR1 as SGHTA and CDR2 as FQGTGA. This CDR3 comprises 15 residues. Germline trimming cut 5 bases from V and 0 bases from J; bases unmatched to any gene: 5. CDR3 bases: TGTGCCAGCAGCCCCCTGACAGGGGTGAACACTGAAGCTTTCTTT. Its translation: CASSPLTGVNTEAFF.

The gene calls are TRBV2 and TRBJ1-5, with a possible D match to TRBD1 (6 bases). Deletions cut 4 bases from V and 6 bases from J, with 16 bases between. The CDR3 runs 15 residues. Germline V gene lookup returns CDR1 SNHLY and CDR2 FYNNEI. CDR3 loop: CASSGETGLAQPQHF. DNA for the CDR3: TGTGCCAGCAGTGGAGAAACAGGGTTAGCTCAGCCCCAGCATTTT.